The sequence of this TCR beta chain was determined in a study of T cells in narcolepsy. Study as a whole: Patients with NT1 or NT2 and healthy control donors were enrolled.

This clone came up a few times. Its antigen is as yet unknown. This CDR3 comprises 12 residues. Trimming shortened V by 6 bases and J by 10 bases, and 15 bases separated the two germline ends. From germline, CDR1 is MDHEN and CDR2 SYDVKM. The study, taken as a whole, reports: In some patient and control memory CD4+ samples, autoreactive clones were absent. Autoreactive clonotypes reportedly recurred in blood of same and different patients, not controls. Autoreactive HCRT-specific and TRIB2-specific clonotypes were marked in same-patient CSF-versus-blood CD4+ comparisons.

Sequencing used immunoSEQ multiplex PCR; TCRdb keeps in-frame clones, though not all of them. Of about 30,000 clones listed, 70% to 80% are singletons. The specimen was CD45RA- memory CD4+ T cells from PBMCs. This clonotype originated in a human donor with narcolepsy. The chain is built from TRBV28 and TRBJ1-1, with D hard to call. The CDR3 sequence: CASSMDAPGAFF. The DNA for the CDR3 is TGTGCCAGCAGCATGGATGCTCCGGGAGCTTTCTTT.